The 22 T cell receptor beta chains below were found in one sample sequenced in a study of blood T cell repertoires in COVID-19. Repertoires were generated with immunoSEQ multiplex PCR, while TCRdb's copy carries only in-frame clones and drops some. This sample carries about 140,000 clones, 84% of them seen once, and the ten largest clones take approximately 5%. Sequenced: PBMCs or T cells enriched from blood (not recorded which). These receptor sequences come from a man aged 40-55 years with acute COVID-19.

The rearrangement links TRBV5-6 to TRBJ2-1; TRBD1 might be the D (5 bases). The germline CDR1 and CDR2 sequences are SGHDT and YYEEEE. The CDR3 extends over 15 amino acids. Trimming shortened V by 0 bases and J by 8 bases, and 15 bases separated the two germline ends. The chain's CDR3 is CASSLAVQAIDEQFF. CDR3 sequence (DNA): TGTGCCAGCAGCTTGGCCGTACAGGCTATTGATGAGCAGTTCTTC.

The chain employs TRBV7-9 and TRBJ2-7, with D perhaps matching TRBD2 (5 bases). This CDR3 region has 15 residues. Germline V gene lookup returns CDR1 SEHNR and CDR2 FQNEAQ (reference sequence). V shed 5 bases and J shed 1 base, with 15 bases lying between them. The CDR3: CASSQDGAESYEQYF. The CDR3 DNA reads as TGTGCCAGCAGCCAAGACGGAGCGGAGTCCTACGAGCAGTACTTC. The full variable domain, rest sourced from reference TRBV7-9 and TRBJ2-7, is DTGVSQNPRHKITKRGQNVTFRCDPISEHNRLYWYRQTLGQGPEFLTYFQNEAQLEKSRLLSDRFSAERPKGSFSTLEIQRTEQGDSAMYLCASSQDGAESYEQYFGPGTRLTVT.

V and J are TRBV6-2 or TRBV6-3 and TRBJ1-5, with no clear D. The CDR3 has 14 residues. CDR1 MNHEY and CDR2 SVGEGT come from the germline V gene. Trimming pared 4 bases from V and 0 bases from J, leaving 7 bases between. CDR3 in DNA: TGTGCCAGCAGTTGGGGAGATAGCAATCAGCCCCAGCATTTT. This gives the protein CASSWGDSNQPQHF.

In its sample, this clone was seen many times. The same CDR3 also results from other DNA sequences found in this sample. This chain links TRBV3-1 (or the pseudogene TRBV3-2) with TRBJ2-7; D is uncertain. Germline V gene data show CDR1 as LGHDT and CDR2 as YNNKEL (reference sequence). The CDR3 runs 14 residues. V was clipped by 0 bases and J by 3 bases, with 9 bases between them. The CDR3 sequence: CASSQEPGFYEQYF. The CDR3 coding sequence is TGTGCCAGCAGCCAAGAACCAGGATTCTACGAGCAGTACTTC.

The genes are TRBV14 and TRBJ2-1; 8 bases are shared with TRBD2. Germline CDR1 reads SGHDN; CDR2 reads FVKESK. V dropped 4 bases and J dropped 3; count of bases not matched to a gene: 8. The CDR3 covers 16 residues. Here the CDR3 DNA reads TGTGCCAGCAGCCCCGCCGGGGGGGGCCTCTACAATGAGCAGTTCTTC. It codes for CASSPAGGGLYNEQFF.

The genes are TRBV28 and TRBJ1-1; possible D gene TRBD1, 5 bases. The CDR3 is made up of 16 amino acids. The germline V gene encodes CDR1 MDHEN and CDR2 SYDVKM. V was clipped by 6 bases and J by 0 bases, with 17 bases between them. The CDR3 DNA follows: TGTGCCAGCAGCCCCCCCCCGGGGGAGATGAACACTGAAGCTTTCTTT. It yields the protein CASSPPPGEMNTEAFF.

Only one count was recorded for this clone. This rearrangement joins TRBV2 to TRBJ1-1; the D is unclear. CDR3 length: 12 amino acids. Trimming pared 7 bases from V and 5 bases from J, leaving 11 bases between. Germline V lookup: CDR1 SNHLY, CDR2 FYNNEI. The CDR3 DNA sequence: TGTGCCAGCACTTCTGGCGGGACTGAAGCTTTCTTT. Translated, it gives CASTSGGTEAFF.

The chain has TRBV19 and TRBJ1-1, with 8 bases matching TRBD1. Trimming removed 10 bases from V and 5 bases from J; junction bases left unmatched: 9. The germline gives CDR1 LNHDA, CDR2 SQIVND (reference sequence). The CDR3 sequence is 13 residues long. The CDR3 protein is CATVSRGLTEAFF. The DNA of the CDR3 is TGTGCCACCGTCTCCAGGGGGCTAACTGAAGCTTTCTTT.

This clone is deemed medium-sized. This chain uses TRBV10-2 with TRBJ1-5, with TRBD1 matching 8 bases. Unmatched junction bases numbered 12, after V lost 8 bases and J lost 3 bases. The germline V gene encodes CDR1 WSHSY and CDR2 SAAADI. The CDR3 consists of 16 residues. The CDR3 DNA reads as TGCGCCAGCGGTATCTCCGGGACAGGTTACAATCAGCCCCAGCATTTT. Its protein is CASGISGTGYNQPQHF.

This clone was picked up one time. This chain joins TRBV15 and TRBJ1-5; no clear D gene. The germline V and J ends were trimmed by 3 bases and 3 bases, with 6 bases remaining between them. The CDR3 totals 13 residues. Germline V gene data show CDR1 as LNHNV and CDR2 as YYDKDF (reference sequence). This CDR3 reads CATSSSDNQPQHF. The CDR3 DNA is TGTGCCACCAGCAGCAGTGACAATCAGCCCCAGCATTTT. Variable domain in full (rest from reference TRBV15 and TRBJ1-5): DAMVIQNPRYQVTQFGKPVTLSCSQTLNHNVMYWYQQKSSQAPKLLFHYYDKDFNNEADTPDNFQSRRPNTSFCFLDIRSPGLGDTAMYLCATSSSDNQPQHFGDGTRLSIL.

J is TRBJ2-3 and V is TRBV7-9; weak D call: TRBD2 (5 bases). V dropped 2 bases and J dropped 1 base, with 13 bases sitting between them. The germline gives CDR1 SEHNR, CDR2 FQNEAQ (reference sequence). The CDR3 extends over 16 amino acids. The DNA of the CDR3 is TGTGCCAGCAGCTTAAACTCGGGAACGGGCACAGATACGCAGTATTTT. This gives the protein CASSLNSGTGTDTQYF.

V gene TRBV7-2 combines with J gene TRBJ1-4, with TRBD1 matching 8 bases. The CDR3 runs 14 residues. V lost 6 bases and J lost 7; bases outside the gene matches: 7. Germline values: CDR1 SGHTA, CDR2 FQGNSA. CDR3 sequence (DNA): TGTGCCAGCAGTCGAGGACAGGGAACTGAAAAACTGTTTTTT. This sequence encodes CASSRGQGTEKLFF.

V is TRBV19 and J is TRBJ2-6, with D uncertain. CDR1 and CDR2 (germline): LNHDA, SQIVND (reference sequence). CDR3 length equals 18 residues. The germline V and J ends were trimmed by 6 bases and 0 bases, with 18 bases remaining between them. CDR3 in amino acids: CASRLSAGTISGANVLTF. CDR3 nucleotide sequence: TGTGCCAGTAGGCTAAGTGCAGGAACCATCTCTGGGGCCAACGTCCTGACTTTC. Full variable domain (rest looked up from reference TRBV19 and TRBJ2-6): DGGITQSPKYLFRKEGQNVTLSCEQNLNHDAMYWYRQDPGQGLRLIYYSQIVNDFQKGDIAEGYSVSREKKESFPLTVTSAQKNPTAFYLCASRLSAGTISGANVLTFGAGSRLTVL.

The chain has TRBV5-8 and TRBJ2-1; 10 bases align to TRBD1. The CDR3 loop spans 17 amino acids. V trimming: 0 bases; J trimming: 5 bases; junction bases outside the gene matches: 8. Germline assignment: CDR1 SGHTS and CDR2 YDEGEE. CDR3: CASSLVYGTGVHNEQFF. The CDR3, as DNA: TGTGCCAGCAGCTTGGTGTACGGGACAGGGGTTCACAATGAGCAGTTCTTC.

The CDR3 sequence: CASSFTGREPDTQYF. The CDR3 DNA reads TGTGCCAGCAGCTTTACGGGGCGGGAGCCAGATACGCAGTATTTT. The rearrangement links TRBV5-4 to TRBJ2-3; 7 bases match TRBD2. With 2 bases clipped from V and 4 bases from J, the junction kept 7 bases outside the gene matches. In germline, CDR1 is SGHNT, CDR2 YYREEE (reference sequence). The CDR3 contains 15 residues.

The V call is TRBV12-3 or TRBV12-4, the J call TRBJ2-3, with D possibly being TRBD1 (5 bases). V was trimmed by 6 bases and J by 6 bases, leaving 13 bases between them. The CDR3 totals 13 residues. The CDR3 nucleotides read TGTGCCAGCAGCTACTGGGGCCGGGATACGCAGTATTTT. Encoded protein: CASSYWGRDTQYF.

The rearrangement links TRBV27 to TRBJ1-1; D is undetermined. The CDR3 is made up of 11 amino acids. CDR1 is MNHEY, CDR2 SMNVEV, per germline (reference sequence). V lost 7 bases and J lost 5, with 8 bases in between. CDR3 sequence (DNA): TGTGCCAGCATCACGGGGACTGAAGCTTTCTTT. This translates into CASITGTEAFF.

The rearrangement uses TRBV27 and TRBJ1-2; D might be TRBD1 (5 bases). Germline CDR1 and CDR2: MNHEY and SMNVEV (reference sequence). This CDR3 is built from 13 residues. Deletions cut 3 bases from V and 8 bases from J, with 13 bases between. DNA for the CDR3: TGTGCCAGCAGTTTGGTTCAGGGTTACGGCTACACCTTC. Translating it yields CASSLVQGYGYTF.

Concerning this clone: At one end the junction does not follow the germline gene, possibly because of a read error. J is TRBJ2-7 and V is TRBV20-1; D might be TRBD2 (5 bases). The CDR3 contains 11 residues. Germline V lookup: CDR1 DFQATT, CDR2 SNEGSKA (reference sequence). The CDR3 region is CSARDPPTGNF. CDR3 nucleotide sequence: TGCAGTGCTAGAGATCCGCCCACGGGGAACTTC.

V and J are TRBV30 and TRBJ2-1; D unclear. Trimming shortened V by 1 base and J by 5 bases, and 6 bases separated the two germline ends. Germline CDR1 is GTSNPN and CDR2 is SVGIG (reference sequence). There are 12 residues in the CDR3. The CDR3 loop reads CAWSGGDNEQFF. In DNA form, the CDR3 reads TGTGCCTGGAGTGGCGGCGACAATGAGCAGTTCTTC.

The CDR3 sequence: CASSPTGGAGANVLTF. Written as DNA, the CDR3 is TGTGCCAGCAGTCCCACAGGGGGCGCTGGGGCCAACGTCCTGACTTTC. The genes are TRBV3-1 (or the pseudogene TRBV3-2) and TRBJ2-6; TRBD1 matches at 9 bases. With 6 bases clipped from V and 2 bases from J, the junction kept 5 bases outside the gene matches. Per the germline V gene, CDR1 is LGHDT and CDR2 is YNNKEL (reference sequence). The CDR3 spans 16 residues.

This clone was observed a handful of times. The rearrangement links TRBV2 to TRBJ2-2, with D possibly being TRBD1 (6 bases). Germline values: CDR1 SNHLY, CDR2 FYNNEI. V was pared by 6 bases and J by 2 bases, with 10 bases between. The CDR3 spans 14 residues. CDR3 region: CASRDSLNTGELFF. Here the CDR3 DNA reads TGTGCCAGCAGGGACAGTCTTAACACCGGGGAGCTGTTTTTT.